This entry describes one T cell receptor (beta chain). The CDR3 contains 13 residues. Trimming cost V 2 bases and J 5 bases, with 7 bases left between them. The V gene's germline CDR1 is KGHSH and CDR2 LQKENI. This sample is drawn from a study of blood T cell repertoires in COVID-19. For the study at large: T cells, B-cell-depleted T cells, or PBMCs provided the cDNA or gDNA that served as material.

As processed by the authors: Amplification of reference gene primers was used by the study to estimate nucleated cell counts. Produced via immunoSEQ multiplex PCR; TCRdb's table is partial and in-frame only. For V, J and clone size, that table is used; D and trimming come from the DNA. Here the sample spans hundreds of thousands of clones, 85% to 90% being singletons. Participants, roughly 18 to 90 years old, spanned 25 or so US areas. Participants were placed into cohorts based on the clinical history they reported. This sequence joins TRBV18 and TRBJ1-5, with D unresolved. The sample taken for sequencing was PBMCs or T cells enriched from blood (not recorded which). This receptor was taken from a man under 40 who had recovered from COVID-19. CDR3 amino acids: CASSPGPHQPQHF. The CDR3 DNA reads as TGTGCCAGCTCACCAGGGCCCCATCAGCCCCAGCATTTT.